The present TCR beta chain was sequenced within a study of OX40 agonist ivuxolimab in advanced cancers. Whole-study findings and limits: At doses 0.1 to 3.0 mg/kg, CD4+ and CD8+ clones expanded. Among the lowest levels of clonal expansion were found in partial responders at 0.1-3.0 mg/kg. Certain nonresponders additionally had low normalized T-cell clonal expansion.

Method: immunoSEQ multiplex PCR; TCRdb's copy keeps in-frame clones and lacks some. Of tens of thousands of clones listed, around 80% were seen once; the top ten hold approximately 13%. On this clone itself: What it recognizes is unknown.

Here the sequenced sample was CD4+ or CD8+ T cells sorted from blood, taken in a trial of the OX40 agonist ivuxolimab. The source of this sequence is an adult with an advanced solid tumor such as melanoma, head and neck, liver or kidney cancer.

As DNA, the CDR3 is TGTGCCAGCTCACCACTCGGGGCTTCGATCCATGTTTCTAACTATGGCTACACCTTC. This gives the protein CASSPLGASIHVSNYGYTF. The chain carries TRBV18 and TRBJ1-2; the D gene is possibly TRBD1 (5 bases). Germline V gene data show CDR1 as KGHSH and CDR2 as LQKENI. V gave up 1 base and J gave up 0 bases, with 21 bases separating them. The CDR3 runs 19 residues.